These T cell receptor beta chains were read from a single sample in a study of blood T cells in healthy people across ages. Each CDR3 protein is one row after TCRdb ran MiXCR on the 5' RACE reads. The top ten hold about 13% of the sample, which has over 500,000 distinct CDR3 sequences, 52% seen once. Source material: blood. These receptors all come from a woman older than 75 in good health. CDR3s include the opening cysteine and the closing phenylalanine or tryptophan. D genes are given only for firm matches. Size is omitted from some rows. Given values are once, few, many or a class for expanded clones.

clone size,D gene,J gene,V gene,CDR3 protein
many,TRBD1,TRBJ1-1,TRBV7-3,CASSLFGTEDTEAFF
many,TRBD2,TRBJ2-7,TRBV6-6,CASSQTRGGSYEQYF
NA,NA,TRBJ2-5,TRBV7-9,CASSLFGVMEETQYF
NA,TRBD2,NA,TRBV2,CASSPLAGGPGEQYF
many,NA,TRBJ2-7,TRBV3-1,CASSQGPATFYEQYF
NA,NA,TRBJ2-4,TRBV7-2,CASSKGQGTSPWYF
NA,NA,TRBJ1-4,TRBV28,CASKGTRRKLFF
NA,NA,TRBJ1-2,TRBV28,CASHSTQSNYGYTF
NA,NA,TRBJ1-4,TRBV7-2,CASSLGPTTLGATNEKLFF
NA,TRBD1,TRBJ2-1,TRBV5-1,CASTLSTGVNERFF
NA,NA,TRBJ2-5,TRBV15,CATSRDLGQQETQYF
NA,TRBD2,TRBJ2-3,TRBV5-1,CASSLSRAGADTQYF
NA,TRBD2,TRBJ2-1,TRBV11-2,CASSLTSGASYNEQFF
NA,TRBD1,TRBJ2-5,TRBV6-5,CASSFLGGQEAQYF
NA,TRBD1,TRBJ2-3,TRBV7-2,CASTPGQRGDTQYF
many,NA,TRBJ1-1,TRBV24-1,CATSARGGNTEAFF
few,NA,TRBJ1-1,TRBV7-2,CASSLGRQLNTEAFF
NA,NA,TRBJ1-2,TRBV5-1,CASSPEGEVYGYTF
NA,NA,TRBJ1-1,TRBV11-1,CASSVEGLGTEAFF
many,TRBD2,TRBJ2-3,TRBV20-1,CSAPLSGADTQYF
NA,TRBD1,NA,TRBV19,CASSDTGAPYSNQPQYF
many,NA,TRBJ2-7,TRBV12-3/TRBV12-4,CASTLTRTARKHYEQYF
NA,TRBD1,NA,TRBV29-1,CSVGGTGYYEQYF